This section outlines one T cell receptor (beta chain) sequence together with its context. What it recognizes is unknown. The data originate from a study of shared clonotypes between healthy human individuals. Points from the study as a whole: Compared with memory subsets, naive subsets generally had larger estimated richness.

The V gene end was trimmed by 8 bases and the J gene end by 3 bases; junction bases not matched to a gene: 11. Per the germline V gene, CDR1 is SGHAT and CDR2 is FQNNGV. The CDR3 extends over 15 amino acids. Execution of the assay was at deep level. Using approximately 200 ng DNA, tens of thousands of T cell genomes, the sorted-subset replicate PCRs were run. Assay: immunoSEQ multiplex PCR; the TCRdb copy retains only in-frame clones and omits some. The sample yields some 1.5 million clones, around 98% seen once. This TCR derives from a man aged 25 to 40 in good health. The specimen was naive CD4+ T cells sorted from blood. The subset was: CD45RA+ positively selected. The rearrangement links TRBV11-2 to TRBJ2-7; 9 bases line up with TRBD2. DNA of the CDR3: TGTGCCAGCTACTCCCTAGCGGGACAACGCTACGAGCAGTACTTC. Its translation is CASYSLAGQRYEQYF.